These T cell receptor beta chains were read from a single sample in a study of shared clonotypes between healthy human individuals. TCRdb's table, derived via immunoSEQ multiplex PCR, lists solely in-frame clones and lacks some. The sample gives some 2.1 million clones, about 95% of which show up once; approximately 1.2% is in the top ten. The sequenced sample consisted of naive CD8+ T cells sorted from blood. The receptors derive from a man between 18 and 29 years old in good health. CDR3s leave out the opening cysteine and the closing phenylalanine or tryptophan. Each record gives: J gene, V gene, CDR3 protein.

TRBJ1-2	TRBV14	ASSQGQGGGYT
TRBJ2-5	TRBV6-4	ASSDPLRTGNQETQY
TRBJ1-2	TRBV28	ASRPFTGNYGYT
TRBJ2-7	TRBV4-1	ASSQEQPGLAGGSEQY
TRBJ1-4	TRBV6-1	ASSETTVANEKLF
TRBJ1-4	TRBV14	ASSQDYTLTNEKLF
TRBJ2-7	TRBV30	AWSVGPGGMYEQY
TRBJ2-7	TRBV28	ASSTPRDISYEQY
TRBJ2-5	TRBV13	ASRASGRGWVETQY
TRBJ2-7	TRBV7-9	ASSSTGWGEQY
TRBJ2-7	TRBV4-3	ASSRTSEDYEQY
TRBJ1-2	TRBV29-1	SVEDRVVGYT
TRBJ2-3	TRBV11-2	ASSLVPFSGGADTQY
TRBJ1-1	TRBV2	ASSEENSLEAF
TRBJ2-5	TRBV10-3	AISGDRGETQY
TRBJ1-1	TRBV5-6	ASSLLLRESLNTEAF
TRBJ2-2	TRBV6-5	ASSLYTPNTGELF
TRBJ1-2	TRBV4-3	ASSQDFTGSSESGYT
TRBJ1-1	TRBV7-8	ASSPPGGGGTEAF
TRBJ2-3	TRBV27	ASSLPPLDTQY
TRBJ1-5	TRBV28	ASSPPETGTYSNQPQH
TRBJ2-7	TRBV5-1	ASSLGGGLTVEQY
TRBJ2-7	TRBV7-6	ASSLAVGVSYEQY
TRBJ2-7	TRBV27	ASNLGADRGYEQY
TRBJ2-3	TRBV4-1	ASRAYGVVNTDTQY
TRBJ2-5	TRBV15	ATSRVGQYQETQY
TRBJ2-2	TRBV28	ASSTEPGELF
TRBJ2-7	TRBV29-1	SAGQGESYEQY
TRBJ1-4	TRBV6-1	ASSEPSGGVGEKLF
TRBJ1-2	TRBV7-6	ASSPDSGTYGYT
TRBJ2-7	TRBV6-1	ASGDGAGPYEQY
TRBJ1-2	TRBV29-1	SVELLGEGYGYT
TRBJ1-4	TRBV11-2	ASSLGPGVIEKLF